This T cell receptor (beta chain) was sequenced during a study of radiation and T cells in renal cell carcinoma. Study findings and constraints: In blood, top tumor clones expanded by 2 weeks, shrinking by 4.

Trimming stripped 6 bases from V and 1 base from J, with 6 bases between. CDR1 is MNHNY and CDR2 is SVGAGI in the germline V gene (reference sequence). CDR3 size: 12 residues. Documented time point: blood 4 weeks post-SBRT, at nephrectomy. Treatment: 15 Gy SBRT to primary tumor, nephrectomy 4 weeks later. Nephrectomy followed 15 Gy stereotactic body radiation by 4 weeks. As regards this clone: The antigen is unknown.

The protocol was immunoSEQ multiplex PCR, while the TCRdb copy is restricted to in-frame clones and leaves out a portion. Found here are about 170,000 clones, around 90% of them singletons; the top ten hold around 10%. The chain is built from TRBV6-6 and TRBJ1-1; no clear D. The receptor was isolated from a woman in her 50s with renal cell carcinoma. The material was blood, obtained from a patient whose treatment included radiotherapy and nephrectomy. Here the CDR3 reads CASSEGNTEAFF. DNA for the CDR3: TGTGCCAGCAGCGAGGGGAACACTGAAGCTTTCTTT.